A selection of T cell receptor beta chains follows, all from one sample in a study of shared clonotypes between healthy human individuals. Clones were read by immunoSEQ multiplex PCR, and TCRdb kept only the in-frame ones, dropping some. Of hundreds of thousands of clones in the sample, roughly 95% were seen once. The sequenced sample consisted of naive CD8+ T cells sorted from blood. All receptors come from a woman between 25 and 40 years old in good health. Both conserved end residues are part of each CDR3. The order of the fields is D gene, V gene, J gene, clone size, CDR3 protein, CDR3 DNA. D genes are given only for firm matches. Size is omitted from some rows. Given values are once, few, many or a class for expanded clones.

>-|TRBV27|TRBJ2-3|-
CASSPYLTGAADTQYF
TGTGCCAGCAGCCCGTATTTGACGGGAGCCGCAGATACGCAGTATTTT
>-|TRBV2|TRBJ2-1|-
CASIGDSYNEQFF
TGTGCCAGCATTGGGGACTCCTACAATGAGCAGTTCTTC
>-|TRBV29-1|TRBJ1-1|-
CSVEGPSFLLNTEAFF
TGCAGCGTTGAGGGGCCCTCGTTCCTTCTGAACACTGAAGCTTTCTTT
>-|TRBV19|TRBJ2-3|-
CASSIVGGDTQYF
TGTGCCAGTAGTATCGTAGGCGGCGATACGCAGTATTTT
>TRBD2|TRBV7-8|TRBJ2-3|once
CASSLLETSGEGLIKQYF
TGTGCCAGCAGCTTATTAGAGACTAGCGGAGAAGGCTTGATAAAGCAGTATTTT
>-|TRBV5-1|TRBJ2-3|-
CASSLGKAGRTDTQYF
TGCGCCAGCAGCTTGGGAAAAGCGGGTCGAACAGATACGCAGTATTTT
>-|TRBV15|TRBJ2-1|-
CATSGLSDYTGHSSYNEQFF
TGTGCCACCAGCGGCCTATCGGACTATACGGGCCATAGCTCCTACAATGAGCAGTTCTTC
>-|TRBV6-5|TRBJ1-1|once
CASSYDGGHRTEAFF
TGTGCCAGCAGTTACGACGGCGGCCATCGCACTGAAGCTTTCTTT
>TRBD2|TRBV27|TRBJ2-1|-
CASSPGLAYGSYNEQFF
TGTGCCAGCAGCCCAGGACTAGCCTACGGGTCCTACAATGAGCAGTTCTTC
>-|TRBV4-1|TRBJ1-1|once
CASSQVTGRWNTEAFF
TGCGCCAGCAGCCAAGTGACAGGACGGTGGAACACTGAAGCTTTCTTT
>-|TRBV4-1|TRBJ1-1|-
CASSQGDMNTEAFF
TGCGCCAGCAGCCAAGGGGATATGAACACTGAAGCTTTCTTT
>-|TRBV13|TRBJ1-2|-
CASSLVPGRTPDGYTF
TGTGCCAGCAGCTTAGTGCCCGGACGAACACCCGATGGCTACACCTTC
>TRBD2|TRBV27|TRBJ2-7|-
CASSLTSGYEQYF
TGTGCCAGCAGTTTAACTAGCGGTTACGAGCAGTACTTC
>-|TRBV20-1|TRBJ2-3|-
CSASYGTQYF
TGCAGTGCTAGTTACGGGACGCAGTATTTT
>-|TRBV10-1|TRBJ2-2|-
CASSESVQSGGELFF
TGCGCCAGCAGTGAGTCGGTTCAGTCGGGTGGGGAGCTGTTTTTT
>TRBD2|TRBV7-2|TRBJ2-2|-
CASSSPGLAGLNTGELFF
TGTGCCAGCAGCTCTCCGGGACTAGCGGGATTGAACACCGGGGAGCTGTTTTTT
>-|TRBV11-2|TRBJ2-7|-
CASSNLDGEQYF
TGTGCCAGCAGCAACCTAGACGGCGAGCAGTACTTC
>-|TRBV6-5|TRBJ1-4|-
CASSYGAGNEKLFF
TGTGCCAGCAGTTACGGTGCAGGGAATGAAAAACTGTTTTTT
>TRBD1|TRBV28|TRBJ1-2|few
CASSPTGEHGYTF
TGTGCCAGCAGTCCGACAGGGGAGCACGGCTACACCTTC
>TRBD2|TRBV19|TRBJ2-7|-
CASSITPAGEIHEQYF
TGTGCCAGTAGTATAACCCCCGCGGGAGAGATCCACGAGCAGTACTTC
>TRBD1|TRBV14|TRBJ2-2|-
CASSPTGGTGELFF
TGTGCCAGCAGCCCGACAGGGGGCACCGGGGAGCTGTTTTTT
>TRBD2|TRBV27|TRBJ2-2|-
CASSLSSRLAGGGELFF
TGTGCCAGCAGTTTATCATCGCGACTAGCGGGAGGCGGGGAGCTGTTTTTT